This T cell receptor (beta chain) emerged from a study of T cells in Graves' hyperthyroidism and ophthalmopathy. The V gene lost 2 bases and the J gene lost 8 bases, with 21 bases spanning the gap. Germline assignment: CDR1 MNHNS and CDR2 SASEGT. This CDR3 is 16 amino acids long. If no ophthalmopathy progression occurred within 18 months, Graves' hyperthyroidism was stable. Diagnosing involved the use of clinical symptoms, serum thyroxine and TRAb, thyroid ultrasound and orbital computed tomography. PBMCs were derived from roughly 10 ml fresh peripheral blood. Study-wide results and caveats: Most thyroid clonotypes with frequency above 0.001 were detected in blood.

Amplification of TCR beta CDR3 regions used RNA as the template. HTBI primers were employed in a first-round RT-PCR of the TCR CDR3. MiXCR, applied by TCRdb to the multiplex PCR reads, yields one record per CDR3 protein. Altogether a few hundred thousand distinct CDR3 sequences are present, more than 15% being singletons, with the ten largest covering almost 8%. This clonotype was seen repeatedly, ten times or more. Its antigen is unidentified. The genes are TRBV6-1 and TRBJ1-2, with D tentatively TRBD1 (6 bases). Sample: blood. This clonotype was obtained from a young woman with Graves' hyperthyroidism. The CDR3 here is CASSEQVAGARLGYTF. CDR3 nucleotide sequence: TGTGCCAGCAGTGAACAGGTGGCGGGGGCAAGATTGGGCTACACCTTC.